This T cell receptor (beta chain) was obtained from a study of PD-1 blockade in mismatch repair-deficient tumors. Of note for this clone: The same CDR3 arises from other DNA sequences in this sample as well.

Sequencing used immunoSEQ multiplex PCR; TCRdb keeps in-frame clones, though not all of them. The data hold 95,000 to 150,000 clones, with approximately 90% observed a single time. The TCR-sequenced patients were a few responders to pembrolizumab. V was cut by 0 bases and J by 2 bases, with 9 bases left in between. The CDR3 is made up of 15 amino acids. CDR1 is SGDLS, CDR2 YYNGEE, per germline. The sample was peripheral blood, taken 44 weeks after starting pembrolizumab. This chain links TRBV9 with TRBJ2-1; D might be TRBD2 (5 bases). This TCR was sampled from an adult with mismatch repair-deficient cancer. CDR3 residues: CASSVASRPYNEQFF. The DNA for the CDR3 is TGTGCCAGCAGCGTAGCTAGCCGCCCCTACAATGAGCAGTTCTTC.